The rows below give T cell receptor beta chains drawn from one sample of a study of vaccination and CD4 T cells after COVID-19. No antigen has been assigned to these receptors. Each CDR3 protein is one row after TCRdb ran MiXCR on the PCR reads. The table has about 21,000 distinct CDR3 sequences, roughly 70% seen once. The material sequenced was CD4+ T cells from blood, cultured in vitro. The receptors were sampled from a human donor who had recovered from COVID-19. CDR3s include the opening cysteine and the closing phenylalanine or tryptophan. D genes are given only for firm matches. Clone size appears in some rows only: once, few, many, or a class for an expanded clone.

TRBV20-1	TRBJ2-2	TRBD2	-	CSASIAGGPNTGELFF	TGCAGTGCTAGTATAGCGGGAGGACCGAACACCGGGGAGCTGTTTTTT
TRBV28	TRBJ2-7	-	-	CASRSQGGGDYEQYF	TGTGCCAGCAGGTCACAGGGTGGGGGGGACTACGAGCAGTACTTC
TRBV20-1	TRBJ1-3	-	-	CSVRGPGNTIYF	TGCAGTGTTCGGGGCCCAGGAAACACCATATATTTT
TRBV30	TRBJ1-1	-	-	CAAQGSSEAFF	TGTGCCGCGCAGGGCTCCTCTGAAGCTTTCTTT
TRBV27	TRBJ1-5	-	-	CASSLEQGSQPQHF	TGTGCCAGCAGTTTAGAGCAGGGATCCCAGCCCCAGCATTTT
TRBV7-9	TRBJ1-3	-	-	CASSSGSTGNTIYF	TGTGCCAGCAGCTCCGGGTCTACCGGAAACACCATATATTTT
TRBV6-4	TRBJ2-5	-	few	CASSDSPKETQYF	TGTGCCAGCAGTGACAGTCCCAAAGAGACCCAGTACTTC
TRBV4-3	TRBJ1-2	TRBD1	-	CASSLQGAGYGYTF	TGCGCCAGCAGCCTCCAGGGGGCGGGTTATGGCTACACCTTC
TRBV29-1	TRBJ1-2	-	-	CSVGAGGYGYTF	TGCAGCGTCGGGGCGGGGGGGTATGGCTACACCTTC
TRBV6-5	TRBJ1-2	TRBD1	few	CASSYHRGGAGYTF	TGTGCCAGCAGTTACCACAGGGGGGGCGCAGGCTACACCTTC
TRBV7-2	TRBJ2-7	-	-	CASSLRGTVSNYEQYF	TGTGCCAGCAGCTTAAGGGGAACGGTCAGCAACTACGAGCAGTACTTC
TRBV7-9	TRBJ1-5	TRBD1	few	CASSLWSGTGEQPQHF	TGTGCCAGCAGCTTATGGTCCGGGACAGGGGAACAGCCCCAGCATTTT
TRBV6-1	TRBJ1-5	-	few	CASSGWTGGRVQPQHF	TGTGCCAGCAGCGGATGGACGGGGGGGCGAGTTCAGCCCCAGCATTTT
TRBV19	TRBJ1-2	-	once	CASSPLGESNYGYTF	TGTGCCAGTAGTCCTCTGGGAGAGAGTAACTATGGCTACACCTTC
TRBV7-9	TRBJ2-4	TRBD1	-	CASSPRATGKGKNIQYF	TGTGCCAGCAGTCCTCGAGCGACAGGGAAGGGCAAAAACATTCAGTACTTC
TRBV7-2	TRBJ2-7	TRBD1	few	CASSTPGTVGSYEQYF	TGTGCCAGCAGCACCCCCGGGACAGTCGGATCCTACGAGCAGTACTTC
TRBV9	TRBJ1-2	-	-	CASRTETYGYTF	TGTGCCAGCAGGACAGAGACCTATGGCTACACCTTC
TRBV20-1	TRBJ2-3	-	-	CSARGLVTATDTQYF	TGCAGTGCTAGAGGACTAGTAACGGCGACAGATACGCAGTATTTT
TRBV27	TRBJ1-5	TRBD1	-	CASSPRDRVSNQPQHF	TGTGCCAGCAGCCCCCGGGACAGGGTGAGCAATCAGCCCCAGCATTTT
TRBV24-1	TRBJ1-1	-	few	CATSDLLWGEVIF	TGTGCCACCAGTGATTTGCTATGGGGGGAAGTGATCTTT
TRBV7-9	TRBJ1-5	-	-	CASSVDNRNQPQHF	TGTGCCAGCAGCGTCGACAACCGCAATCAGCCCCAGCATTTT
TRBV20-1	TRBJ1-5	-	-	CSALAGTPGYQPQHF	TGCAGTGCCTTGGCCGGGACACCAGGTTATCAGCCCCAGCATTTT
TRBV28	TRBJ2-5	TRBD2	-	CASRPPGLAGGETQYF	TGTGCCAGCAGACCTCCCGGACTAGCGGGAGGGGAGACCCAGTACTTC
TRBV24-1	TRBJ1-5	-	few	CATSDPGGWQPQHF	TGTGCCACCAGTGATCCCGGGGGCTGGCAGCCCCAGCATTTT
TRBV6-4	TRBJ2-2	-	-	CASSDSIANTGELFF	TGTGCCAGCAGTGACTCGATAGCGAACACCGGGGAGCTGTTTTTT
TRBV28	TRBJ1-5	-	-	CASSLGNQPQHF	TGTGCCAGCAGTTTAGGCAATCAGCCCCAGCATTTT
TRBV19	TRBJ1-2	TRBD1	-	CATAGTGDGYTF	TGTGCCACGGCAGGGACAGGGGATGGCTACACCTTC
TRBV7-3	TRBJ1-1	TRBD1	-	CASSLDSGTGNTEAFF	TGTGCCAGCAGCTTGGATTCCGGGACAGGAAACACTGAAGCTTTCTTT
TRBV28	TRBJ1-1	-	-	CASSLLSALNTEAFF	TGTGCCAGCAGTTTATTGTCAGCTCTGAACACTGAAGCTTTCTTT
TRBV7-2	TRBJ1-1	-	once	CASSLVMGARRTEAFF	TGTGCCAGCAGCTTAGTGATGGGGGCGCGGAGAACTGAAGCTTTCTTT
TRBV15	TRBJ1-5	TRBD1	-	CATSRSTGYSNQPQHF	TGTGCCACCAGCAGATCGACAGGGTATAGCAATCAGCCCCAGCATTTT
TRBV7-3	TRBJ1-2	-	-	CASSLTGGPNGYTF	TGTGCCAGCAGCTTAACGGGGGGCCCAAATGGCTACACCTTC
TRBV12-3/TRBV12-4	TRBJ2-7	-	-	CASRHDVRGSQYF	TGTGCCAGCCGTCATGACGTGAGGGGCTCACAGTACTTC
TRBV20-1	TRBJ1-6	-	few	CSFRPGLQSPLHF	TGCAGCTTTAGACCGGGACTGCAGTCACCCCTCCACTTT
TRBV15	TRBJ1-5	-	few	CATSRDFFRNSNQPQHF	TGTGCCACCAGCAGAGATTTTTTTAGGAATAGCAATCAGCCCCAGCATTTT
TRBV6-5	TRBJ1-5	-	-	CASSYSRLTGQPQHF	TGTGCCAGCAGTTACTCACGGCTAACGGGGCAGCCCCAGCATTTT
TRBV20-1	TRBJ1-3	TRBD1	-	CSARSPLQTGSSGNTIYF	TGCAGTGCTAGATCCCCACTTCAGACAGGGAGCTCTGGAAACACCATATATTTT
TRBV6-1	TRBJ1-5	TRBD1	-	CASKTGGRDQPQHF	TGTGCCAGCAAGACAGGGGGAAGGGATCAGCCCCAGCATTTT
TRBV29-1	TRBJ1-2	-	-	CSVEKGQGSGGYTF	TGCAGCGTTGAAAAGGGGCAGGGGTCGGGTGGCTACACCTTC
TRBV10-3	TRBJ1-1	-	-	CAIAAGAPTEAFF	TGTGCCATCGCCGCGGGGGCGCCCACTGAAGCTTTCTTT
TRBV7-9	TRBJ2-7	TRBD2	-	CASSPTGTRDDEQYF	TGTGCCAGCAGCCCCACCGGGACTAGGGATGACGAGCAGTACTTC
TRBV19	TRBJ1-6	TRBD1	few	CASSPRGQPSSTLHF	TGTGCCAGTAGTCCCCGGGGACAGCCCAGTTCAACCCTCCACTTT
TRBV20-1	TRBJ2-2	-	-	CSARGGRGARTTGELFF	TGCAGTGCTAGAGGGGGTAGGGGGGCGAGAACCACCGGGGAGCTGTTTTTT
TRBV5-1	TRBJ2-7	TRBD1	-	CPSCTGTEAYEQYF	TGCCCCAGCTGTACCGGGACAGAGGCCTACGAGCAGTACTTC
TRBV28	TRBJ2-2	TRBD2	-	CASSSGGGRLARGSPGELFF	TGTGCCAGCAGTTCCGGGGGGGGGCGACTAGCGAGGGGGTCCCCCGGGGAGCTGTTTTTT
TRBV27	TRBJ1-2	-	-	CASSLKGDGYTF	TGTGCCAGCAGTTTGAAGGGGGACGGCTACACCTTC
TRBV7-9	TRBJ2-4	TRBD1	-	CASSPSRGPQNIQYF	TGTGCCAGCAGCCCGAGCAGGGGGCCCCAAAACATTCAGTACTTC
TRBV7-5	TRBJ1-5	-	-	CISVPEASRVLPSRPQHF	-